The present T cell receptor (beta chain) was sequenced within a study of OX40 agonist ivuxolimab in advanced cancers. Regarding the complete study: Ivuxolimab was an agonistic, fully human IgG2 monoclonal antibody directed against OX40 (CD134), a costimulatory receptor. The monotherapy dose-escalation portion (N ≈ 50 patients) of the phase I ivuxolimab trial is reported in the paper. The point of sequencing TCRbeta in the periphery was to test whether ivuxolimab changed TCR sequence diversity and drove clonal T-cell expansion. Of the roughly 52 dose-escalation patients, hepatocellular carcinoma was present in 19, melanoma in approximately 15, renal cell carcinoma in 9 and head and neck cancer in 9. Intravenous ivuxolimab was administered to patients every 2 weeks at six dose levels: 0.01, 0.1, 0.3, 1.5, 3 and 10 mg/kg. Three dose-escalation patients achieved partial responses, one with hepatocellular carcinoma and two with cutaneous melanoma. In the dose-escalation cohort, roughly 80% of patients were male, and the mean age was approximately 60 years, with a range of roughly 20 to 80. Prior anti-PD-1, anti-PD-L1 or anti-CTLA-4 therapy was permitted, and approximately 40% of dose-escalation patients had received checkpoint inhibitors. The paper as a whole reports these results and caveats: At doses of 0.1 to 3.0 mg/kg, clonal expansion of both CD4+ and CD8+ blood T cells was observed from baseline to week 6. Antigen specificity was not determined for the clonally expanded peripheral T cells. After ivuxolimab, CD8+ T cells had more expanded clones than CD4+ T cells on average. Partial responders in the 0.1-3.0 mg/kg groups had among the lowest normalized peripheral clonal expansion, especially among CD8+ T cells. Low levels of normalized T-cell clonal expansion were also seen in some nonresponding patients.

For sequencing of the TCRbeta CDR3 region, genomic DNA was extracted from the sorted cells. The immunoSEQ Assay was used for sequencing of TCRbeta CDR3 regions. The table was pulled from immuneACCESS by TCRdb, which kept in-frame rearrangements only. Such tables lose some clones; where checked, under half of the loss comes from unresolved V genes, and the rest has no known cause. Here the sample has 53,000 or so clones; roughly 80% occur a single time. 10% to 15% of the sample is taken by the ten largest. CDR1 SGHRS and CDR2 YFSETQ are derived from the germline V gene. Trimming takes 3 bases from V and 8 bases from J, and the germline ends sit 15 bases apart. Inclusive of the bounding cysteine and phenylalanine, the CDR3 is 14 residues long. Only CDR3 DNA is held: 42 bases, read in frame from base 1. The trial excluded patients who had a history of autoimmune disease or were on systemic immunosuppression. Peripheral blood for TCR sequencing was collected from all dose cohorts at baseline, on cycle 4 day 1, and on cycle 7 day 1. Samples were obtained from an open-label, multicenter, first-in-human phase I dose-escalation trial of ivuxolimab. The trial enrolled adults with locally advanced or metastatic head and neck squamous cell, hepatocellular, melanoma or renal cell carcinoma. Before TCR sequencing, CD4+ T cells and CD8+ T cells were sorted from peripheral blood as separate populations.

With respect to this clone: Its antigen is unknown. The input lacks base qualities; no much larger clone sits a single base away.

The V and J segments used are TRBV5-1 and TRBJ2-1, with TRBD1 as a weak D call on 6 bases. Here the sequenced sample was CD4+ or CD8+ T cells sorted from blood, taken in a trial of the OX40 agonist ivuxolimab. The TCR was taken from an adult with an advanced solid tumor such as melanoma, head and neck, liver or kidney cancer. This receptor carries the CDR3 CASSSGEAYHEQFF. In nucleotides, the sequence is TGCGCCAGCAGCTCAGGGGAAGCCTATCATGAGCAGTTCTTC.